Listed below are T cell receptor beta chains from one sample, sequenced in a study of cytomegalovirus exposure and HLA in healthy donors. Libraries were prepared by immunoSEQ multiplex PCR; TCRdb keeps only in-frame clonotypes and omits some of them. The repertoire consists of about 84,000 clones, with approximately 90% occurring once and the leading ten covering approximately 2.2%. The sequencing sample was made of PBMCs. The receptor set was obtained from a man aged 25-45 years in good health and CMV-seronegative. CDR3s include the opening cysteine and the closing phenylalanine or tryptophan.

TRBV19	TRBJ2-3	CASSMAGTDTQYF
TRBV7-2	TRBJ1-5	CASSSIGRGGHSNQPQHF
TRBV5-1	TRBJ2-1	CASSLGPTNADIIYEQFF
TRBV11-3	TRBJ1-6	CASSLTYPGQGNSPLHF
TRBV10-3	TRBJ2-5	CAISPGQGRETQYF
TRBV9	TRBJ2-7	CASSAGQGIEQYF
TRBV7-3	TRBJ1-1	CASSLTVVGAGGTEAFF
TRBV7-8	TRBJ2-7	CASSSGTGVRQYF
TRBV11-2	TRBJ1-2	CASSSWTPPLSGYTF
TRBV6-1	TRBJ2-7	CASRTGLAHHEQYF
TRBV28	TRBJ2-2	CASSLASMDTGELFF
TRBV5-1	TRBJ2-7	CASSLSGGNYEQYF
TRBV4-1	TRBJ1-2	CASRRTPGQGGYGYTF
TRBV14	TRBJ2-3	CASSQGFPIRSGGPNTYTDTQYF
TRBV7-7	TRBJ2-3	CASSLGQTLTDTQYF
TRBV9	TRBJ1-2	CASSGQGKGYGYTF
TRBV10-1	TRBJ1-5	CASGPVGGGCQPQHF
TRBV30	TRBJ2-5	CAWSAQRGGQETQYF
TRBV30	TRBJ1-5	CAWSGGGNQPQHF
TRBV14	TRBJ1-6	CASSPTRQGNSPLHF
TRBV11-2	TRBJ2-2	CASSFIPGKNTGELFF
TRBV11-2	TRBJ1-1	CASTPPGGMNTEAFF
TRBV19	TRBJ1-5	CASTGRESNQPQHF
TRBV30	TRBJ2-3	CAWSTGTSGPTDTQYF
TRBV29-1	TRBJ1-4	CSVPAGGATNEKLFF
TRBV28	TRBJ1-3	CASRGQGSGNTIYF
TRBV19	TRBJ1-5	CASSQTGGIGPQHF
TRBV6-5	TRBJ1-1	CASREQLLTEAFF
TRBV28	TRBJ1-1	CASRGGQGSLTEAFF
TRBV6-5	TRBJ1-2	CASRTPGTRSRGYTF
TRBV7-9	TRBJ1-1	CASSFYGTGPTEAFF
TRBV4-1	TRBJ2-1	CASSQAGTIYNEQFF
TRBV21-1	TRBJ2-7	CASSKETSGGAYEQYF
TRBV6-1	TRBJ1-4	CASSERGQGWYNEKLFF